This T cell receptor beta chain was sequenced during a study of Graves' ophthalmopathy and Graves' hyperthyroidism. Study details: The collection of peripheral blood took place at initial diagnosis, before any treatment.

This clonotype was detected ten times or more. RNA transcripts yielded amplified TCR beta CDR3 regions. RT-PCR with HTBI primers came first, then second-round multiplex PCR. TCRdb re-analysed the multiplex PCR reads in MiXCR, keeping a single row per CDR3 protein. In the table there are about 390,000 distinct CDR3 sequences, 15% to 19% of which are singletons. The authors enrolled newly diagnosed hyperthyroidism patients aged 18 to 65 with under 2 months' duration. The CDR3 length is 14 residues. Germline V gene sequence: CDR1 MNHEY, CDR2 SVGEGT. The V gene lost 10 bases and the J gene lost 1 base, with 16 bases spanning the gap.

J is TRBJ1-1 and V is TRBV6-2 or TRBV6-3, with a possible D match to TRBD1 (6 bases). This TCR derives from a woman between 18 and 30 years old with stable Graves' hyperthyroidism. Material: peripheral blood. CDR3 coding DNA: TGTGCCACAAAACCGGGACAACCGAACACTGAAGCTTTCTTT. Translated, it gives CATKPGQPNTEAFF.